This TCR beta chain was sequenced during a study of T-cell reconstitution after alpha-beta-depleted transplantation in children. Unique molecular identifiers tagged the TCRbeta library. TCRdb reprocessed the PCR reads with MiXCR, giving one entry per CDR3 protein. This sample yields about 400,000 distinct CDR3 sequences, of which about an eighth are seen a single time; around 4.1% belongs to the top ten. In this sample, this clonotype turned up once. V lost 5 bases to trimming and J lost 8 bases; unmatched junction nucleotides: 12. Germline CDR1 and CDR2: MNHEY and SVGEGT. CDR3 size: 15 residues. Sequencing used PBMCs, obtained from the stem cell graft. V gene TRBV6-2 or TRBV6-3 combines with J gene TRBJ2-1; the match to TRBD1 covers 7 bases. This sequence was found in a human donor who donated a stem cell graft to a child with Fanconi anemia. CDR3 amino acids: CASSLRAQGGYEQFF. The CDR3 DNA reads TGTGCCAGCAGTCTCCGGGCCCAAGGGGGCTATGAGCAGTTCTTC.